This T cell receptor (beta chain) was found in a study of cytomegalovirus exposure and HLA in healthy donors. Germline CDR1 is MGHRA and CDR2 is YSYEKL. Deletions cut 5 bases from V and 2 bases from J, with 11 bases between. This CDR3 region has 14 residues. A multiplex PCR was run with 60 Vbeta primers and 13 Jbeta primers. The repertoire was sequenced with immunoSEQ multiplex PCR; TCRdb's copy has only in-frame clones and lacks some. Here the sample spans 62,000 or so clones, around 87% being singletons. This clone was found a few times. Material: PBMCs. The V gene is TRBV4-1, the J gene TRBJ2-3; D is ambiguous. The sequence was collected from a man between 18 and 35 years old in good health and CMV-seronegative. CDR3 sequence (DNA): TGCGCCAGCAGCTCCCGAAGCACCACAGATACGCAGTATTTT. Its translation is CASSSRSTTDTQYF.